This T cell receptor beta chain was captured by sequencing in a study of blood T cell repertoires in COVID-19. On the study more broadly: Italy, Spain and the United States were the sources of the convalescent and acute COVID-19 samples. PBMCs, B-cell-depleted T cells, or T cells were the source of the cDNA or gDNA that made up the material.

Method: immunoSEQ multiplex PCR; TCRdb's copy keeps in-frame clones and lacks some. The sample records 200,000 or so clones, approximately 80% being singletons. The CDR3 is 16 residues long. The germline CDR1 and CDR2 sequences are MGHDK and SYGVNS. Trimming took 11 bases from V and 5 from J, leaving 25 bases between them. Enrollees, roughly 18 to 89 years old, lived in 24 US areas. This chain links TRBV25-1 with TRBJ1-5, with TRBD1 as a possible D gene (5 bases). This receptor was identified in a woman between 35 and 50 years old with acute COVID-19. The sequencing input was PBMCs or T cells enriched from blood (not recorded which). CDR3 residues: CAEIPQTVPTDQPQHF. The DNA for the CDR3 is TGTGCCGAAATACCCCAGACAGTCCCAACGGATCAGCCCCAGCATTTT.